A few counts support the clone carrying this TCR beta chain. In terms of age and location, participants ranged from roughly 18 to 90 years and lived in under 30 US areas. Recovered status applied to Cohort 3 donors who had two consecutive negative PCRs. It also applied to those with clearance or with symptom resolution. This specimen comes from a study of blood T cell repertoires in COVID-19. Overall study: Whether acute or convalescent, the COVID-19 samples came from the United States, Italy and Spain. Sample material is recorded as cDNA or gDNA derived from T cells, B-cell-depleted T cells, or PBMCs.

TCRdb keeps only in-frame clones here, not all; method: immunoSEQ multiplex PCR. This sample has about half a million clones, with about 88% found just once. The germline gives CDR1 LNHDA, CDR2 SQIVND (reference sequence). V lost 4 bases and J lost 3; bases outside the gene matches: 0. The CDR3 is made up of 13 amino acids. Sequencing was done on a sample of PBMCs or T cells enriched from blood (not recorded which). The chain combines TRBV19 with TRBJ1-1, with 9 nucleotides matching TRBD1. The receptor comes from a woman in her fifties or sixties who had recovered from COVID-19. The CDR3 DNA sequence: TGTGCCAGTAGTAGGACAGGGGACACTGAAGCTTTCTTT. It codes for CASSRTGDTEAFF. The whole variable domain, remainder taken from reference TRBV19 and TRBJ1-1, is DGGITQSPKYLFRKEGQNVTLSCEQNLNHDAMYWYRQDPGQGLRLIYYSQIVNDFQKGDIAEGYSVSREKKESFPLTVTSAQKNPTAFYLCASSRTGDTEAFFGQGTRLTVV.